This T cell receptor beta chain was identified during a study of CD8 T cells in Susac syndrome. The CDR3 is 14 amino acids. V shed 2 bases and J shed 4 bases, with 9 bases lying between them. The germline gives CDR1 MGHRA, CDR2 YSYEKL. Random hexamers were used to reverse transcribe the RNA input (roughly 0.5 to 1 ug). TCRdb analysed the immunoSEQ multiplex PCR reads with MiXCR anew, one entry per CDR3 protein. The data show 77,000 or so distinct CDR3 sequences, about 94% seen once. The chain links TRBV4-1 to TRBJ1-5, with no clear D. The sequence came from a human donor with multiple sclerosis. The sequencing sample was made of CD8+ T cells from PBMCs. The CDR3 region is CASSQKPNNQPQHF. The CDR3 DNA sequence: TGCGCCAGCAGCCAAAAACCGAATAATCAGCCCCAGCATTTT.